One sample yielded the 21 T cell receptor beta chains listed below, sequenced in a study of Tregs in tolerant kidney transplant recipients. This table comes from immunoSEQ multiplex PCR, and its TCRdb copy is limited to in-frame clones, with some not included. The data show about 77,000 clones, roughly 98% seen once. The sequences come from CD4+ T cells from blood, collected before the transplant. The source is a human donor who received a combined kidney and bone marrow transplant.

The rearrangement joins TRBV14 to TRBJ1-3; 9 positions agree with TRBD1. J lost 11 bases, V lost 4 bases, and 6 bases had no gene match. CDR3 length: 13 residues. CDR1 and CDR2 from the germline V gene are SGHDN and FVKESK. The CDR3 bases are TGTGCCAGCAGCCGAGGGACAGGGATGGCCATATATTTT. Residues: CASSRGTGMAIYF.

This chain uses TRBV4-3 with TRBJ2-1; 8 nucleotides match TRBD2. The germline CDR1 and CDR2 sequences are LGHNA and YSLEER. Trimming removed 0 bases from V and 13 bases from J; junction bases left unmatched: 5. The CDR3 runs 13 residues. Here the CDR3 DNA reads TGCGCCAGCAGCCAAGATGGCGGGGGGCCCCAGTTCTTC. Translated: CASSQDGGGPQFF.

The chain has TRBV19 and TRBJ1-4; D gene uncertain. From germline, CDR1 is LNHDA and CDR2 SQIVND (reference sequence). CDR3 length: 14 amino acids. V gave up 3 bases and J gave up 7 bases, with 12 bases separating them. This chain's CDR3 is CASSIMAVGEKLFF. CDR3 coding DNA: TGTGCCAGTAGTATTATGGCCGTTGGTGAAAAACTGTTTTTT.

This rearrangement joins TRBV7-8 to TRBJ2-3, with 12 nucleotides matching TRBD2. The germline CDR1 and CDR2 sequences are SGHVS and FQNEAQ. The CDR3 has 16 residues. The V gene end was trimmed by 5 bases and the J gene end by 4 bases; junction bases not matched to a gene: 7. CDR3 in DNA: TGTGCCAGCAGCCTGCGACTAGCGGGAGCCCCAGATACGCAGTATTTT. Protein: CASSLRLAGAPDTQYF. Variable domain in full (rest from reference TRBV7-8 and TRBJ2-3): GAGVSQSPRYKVAKRGQDVALRCDPISGHVSLFWYQQALGQGPEFLTYFQNEAQLDKSGLPSDRFFAERPEGSVSTLKIQRTQQEDSAVYLCASSLRLAGAPDTQYFGPGTRLTVL.

This clone was seen once. This sequence joins TRBV9 and TRBJ1-2, with D possibly matching TRBD1 (5 bases). The V gene's germline CDR1 is SGDLS and CDR2 YYNGEE. The CDR3 runs 15 residues. V gave up 4 bases and J gave up 2 bases, with 15 bases separating them. The CDR3 nucleotides read TGTGCCAGCAGCCCTCGGGAGGGACGGAACTATGGCTACACCTTC. Encoded protein: CASSPREGRNYGYTF.

The V gene is TRBV7-9, the J gene TRBJ2-1; no clear D. Germline lookup yields CDR1 SEHNR and CDR2 FQNEAQ (reference sequence). The CDR3 covers 13 residues. V was trimmed by 3 bases and J by 7 bases, leaving 10 bases between them. Here the CDR3 reads CASSFGRRNEQFF. The CDR3 region has the DNA TGTGCCAGCAGCTTCGGTCGCAGGAATGAGCAGTTCTTC.

The genes are TRBV18 and TRBJ2-3; the match to TRBD1 covers 9 bases. The V gene end was trimmed by 2 bases and the J gene end by 3 bases; junction bases not matched to a gene: 6. The CDR3 is made up of 16 amino acids. Germline V CDR1 and CDR2: KGHSH, LQKENI. The CDR3: CASSPSGTGWTDTQYF. In nucleotides, the CDR3 is TGTGCCAGCTCACCAAGTGGGACAGGGTGGACAGATACGCAGTATTTT.

This sequence joins TRBV19 and TRBJ1-2, with 8 bases aligning to TRBD1. Germline values: CDR1 LNHDA, CDR2 SQIVND (reference sequence). The V segment lost 5 bases and the J segment 0 bases; nucleotides outside the gene matches: 2. This CDR3 region has 14 residues. The CDR3 region is CASSSTGANYGYTF. CDR3 nucleotide sequence: TGTGCCAGTAGTTCGACAGGGGCTAACTATGGCTACACCTTC.

This chain links TRBV15 with TRBJ2-1; 7 bases map to TRBD2. The CDR3 runs 17 residues. Looked up from germline, CDR1 is LNHNV and CDR2 is YYDKDF (reference sequence). J was trimmed by 2 bases and V by 1 base; bases with no gene match: 8. The CDR3 reads CATSRGVRAGAYNEQFF. The CDR3 DNA follows: TGTGCCACCAGCAGAGGAGTCCGGGCGGGAGCCTACAATGAGCAGTTCTTC.

The CDR3 DNA reads TGTGCCAGCAGCGCTGGGGCGCTTCAGTACTTC. This codes for CASSAGALQYF. This sequence joins TRBV9 and TRBJ2-7; a possible D gene is TRBD1 (5 bases). The CDR3 extends over 11 amino acids. V shed 3 bases and J shed 10 bases, with 11 bases lying between them. The germline CDR1 and CDR2 sequences are SGDLS and YYNGEE.

The chain recombines TRBV7-3 with TRBJ2-2, with D perhaps matching TRBD1 (5 bases). The ends were cut back, 4 bases at V and 2 bases at J, with 20 bases in the middle. This CDR3 has 18 residues. The germline CDR1 and CDR2 sequences are SGHTA and FQGTGA. The CDR3 loop is CASSSTNLGHPNTGELFF. In DNA, the CDR3 is TGTGCCAGCAGCTCCACAAACCTAGGACACCCCAACACCGGGGAGCTGTTTTTT.

The chain's CDR3 is CASSLQSDSYGYTF. The CDR3 DNA follows: TGTGCCAGCAGTTTACAATCCGACAGCTATGGCTACACCTTC. The V call is TRBV28, the J call TRBJ1-2; D may be TRBD1 (5 bases). Looked up from germline, CDR1 is MDHEN and CDR2 is SYDVKM. Trimming left V 2 bases short and J 4 bases short, with 11 bases between. The CDR3 is 14 residues long.

The V and J genes are TRBV7-3 and TRBJ2-2; 8 bases align to TRBD2. Germline CDR1 and CDR2: SGHTA and FQGTGA. This CDR3 has 14 residues. V shed 4 bases and J 7 bases; nucleotides not matched to a gene: 5. The DNA for the CDR3 is TGTGCCAGCAGCTCCGGACTAGCCAACGGGGAGCTGTTTTTT. Protein sequence: CASSSGLANGELFF. Looking up the rest from reference TRBV7-3 and TRBJ2-2 gives the full variable domain: GAGVSQTPSNKVTEKGKYVELRCDPISGHTALYWYRQSLGQGPEFLIYFQGTGAADDSGLPNDRFFAVRPEGSVSTLKIQRTERGDSAVYLCASSSGLANGELFFGEGSRLTVL.

The chain couples TRBV18 to TRBJ1-2; 7 nucleotides align to TRBD1. V dropped 2 bases and J dropped 4; count of bases not matched to a gene: 7. This CDR3 is 15 amino acids long. The germline V gene encodes CDR1 KGHSH and CDR2 LQKENI. The CDR3 loop reads CASSPGGTAFYGYTF. The DNA of the CDR3 is TGTGCCAGCTCACCAGGCGGGACAGCCTTCTATGGCTACACCTTC.

In regard to this clone: Given the absence of the conserved phenylalanine or tryptophan at the CDR3 end, a read error is likely. DNA of the CDR3: TGTGCCAGCAGTGACTCGATTCGACGCGGGAGAATCCTCTACGAGCAGTACTCC. Its protein is CASSDSIRRGRILYEQYS. The rearrangement joins TRBV6-4 to TRBJ2-7, with 7 positions matching TRBD2. J lost 3 bases, V lost 0 bases, and 14 bases had no gene match. Per the germline V gene, CDR1 is MRHNA and CDR2 is SNTAGT. CDR3 length: 18 amino acids.

This clone was detected once. This sequence joins TRBV5-1 and TRBJ1-1, with TRBD1 matching over 7 bases. Per germline, CDR1 SGHRS and CDR2 YFSETQ. V trimming: 2 bases; J trimming: 1 base; junction bases outside the gene matches: 5. This CDR3 has 15 residues. The CDR3, as DNA: TGCGCCAGCAGCTTAGGCGACAGGGAGAACACTGAAGCTTTCTTT. It is translated as CASSLGDRENTEAFF.

The chain uses TRBV27 and TRBJ2-7; the match to TRBD1 covers 11 bases. Looked up from germline, CDR1 is MNHEY and CDR2 is SMNVEV (reference sequence). Trimming cost V 5 bases and J 0 bases; bases outside gene matches: 12. CDR3 size: 18 residues. In nucleotides, the CDR3 is TGTGCCAGCAGTCCGCTACTCCCGGACAGGGGGCCCTCCTACGAGCAGTACTTC. Amino acid sequence: CASSPLLPDRGPSYEQYF.

This sequence joins TRBV19 and TRBJ1-1; 12 bases match TRBD1. Germline V gives CDR1 LNHDA, CDR2 SQIVND (reference sequence). V trimming: 1 base; J trimming: 4 bases; junction bases outside the gene matches: 4. The CDR3 consists of 16 residues. Written as DNA, the CDR3 is TGTGCCAGTAGTATAGGGGGACAGGGGGCGTTCACTGAAGCTTTCTTT. It yields the protein CASSIGGQGAFTEAFF.

The J gene is TRBJ2-3, the V gene TRBV9, with TRBD2 identical over 11 bases. With 2 bases clipped from V and 2 bases from J, the junction kept 4 bases outside the gene matches. The V gene's germline CDR1 is SGDLS and CDR2 YYNGEE. This CDR3 is built from 16 residues. The CDR3 region has the DNA TGTGCCAGCAGCGTGGGACTAGCGGACTACACAGATACGCAGTATTTT. Its protein is CASSVGLADYTDTQYF.

J is TRBJ1-2 and V is TRBV29-1, with TRBD1 matching 9 bases. V lost 0 bases to trimming and J lost 5 bases; unmatched junction nucleotides: 4. CDR3 size: 14 residues. CDR1 is SQVTM and CDR2 is ANQGSEA in the germline V gene. The CDR3: CSVEERDRVYGYTF. CDR3 DNA sequence: TGCAGCGTTGAAGAGAGGGACAGGGTTTATGGCTACACCTTC.

The rearrangement uses TRBV20-1 and TRBJ2-3; D not resolved. The CDR3 has 11 residues. V was clipped by 1 base and J by 5 bases, with 4 bases between them. CDR1 and CDR2 (germline): DFQATT, SNEGSKA (reference sequence). The CDR3 protein is CSARARDTQYF. CDR3 DNA sequence: TGCAGTGCTAGAGCTCGAGATACGCAGTATTTT.